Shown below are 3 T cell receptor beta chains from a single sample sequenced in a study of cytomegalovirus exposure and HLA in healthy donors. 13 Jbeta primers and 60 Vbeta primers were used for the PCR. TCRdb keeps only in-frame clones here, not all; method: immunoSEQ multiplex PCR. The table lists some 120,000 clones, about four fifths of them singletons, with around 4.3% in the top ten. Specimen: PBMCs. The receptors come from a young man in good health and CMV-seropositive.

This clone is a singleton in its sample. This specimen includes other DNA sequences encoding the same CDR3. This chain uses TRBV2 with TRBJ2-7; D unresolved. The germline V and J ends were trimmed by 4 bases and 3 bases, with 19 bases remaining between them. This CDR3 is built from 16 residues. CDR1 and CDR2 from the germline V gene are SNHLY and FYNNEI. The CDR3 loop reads CASSARAVFTGYEQYF. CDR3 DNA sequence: TGTGCCAGCAGTGCCCGCGCCGTTTTCACCGGCTACGAGCAGTACTTC.

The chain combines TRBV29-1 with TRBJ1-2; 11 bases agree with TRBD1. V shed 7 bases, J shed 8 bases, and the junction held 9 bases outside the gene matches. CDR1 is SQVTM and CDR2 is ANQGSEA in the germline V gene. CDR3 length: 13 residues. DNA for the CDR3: TGCAGCGGCGGACAGGGGGCGGGTTTGGGCTACACCTTC. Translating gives CSGGQGAGLGYTF.

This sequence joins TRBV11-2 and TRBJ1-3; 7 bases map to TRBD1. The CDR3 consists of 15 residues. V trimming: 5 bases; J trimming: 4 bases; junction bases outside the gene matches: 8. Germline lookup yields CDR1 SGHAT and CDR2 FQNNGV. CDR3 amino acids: CASSDRQGAGNTIYF. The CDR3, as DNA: TGTGCCAGCAGCGATAGACAGGGCGCCGGAAACACCATATATTTT.